The rows below give T cell receptor beta chains drawn from one sample of a study of blood T cell repertoires in COVID-19. Using immunoSEQ multiplex PCR, the repertoire was profiled, and TCRdb retains in-frame clones only, with some absent. The table lists about 300,000 clones, around nine tenths of them singletons. The sequenced sample was PBMCs or T cells enriched from blood (not recorded which). These receptors came from a young woman who had recovered from COVID-19. Both conserved end residues are part of each CDR3. The D gene is left open where the match is weak. Clone size appears in some rows only: once, few, many, or a class for an expanded clone.

d_gene: .; abundance: .; j_gene: TRBJ1-1; v_gene: TRBV10-2; CDR3aa: CAQPGAKNTEAFF; CDR3nt: TGCGCCCAGCCAGGGGCCAAGAACACTGAAGCTTTCTTT
d_gene: TRBD2; abundance: .; j_gene: TRBJ2-3; v_gene: TRBV28; CDR3aa: CASSWGGAGNPDTQYF; CDR3nt: TGTGCCAGCAGTTGGGGGGGAGCGGGTAACCCCGATACGCAGTATTTT
d_gene: .; abundance: .; j_gene: TRBJ2-2; v_gene: TRBV24-1; CDR3aa: CATGNQGQANTGELFF; CDR3nt: TGTGCCACCGGTAACCAGGGACAAGCGAACACCGGGGAGCTGTTTTTT
d_gene: .; abundance: .; j_gene: TRBJ2-7; v_gene: TRBV5-8; CDR3aa: CASSSLPGTPNYEQYF; CDR3nt: TGTGCCAGCAGCTCCCTCCCCGGGACACCCAACTACGAGCAGTACTTC
d_gene: .; abundance: few; j_gene: TRBJ1-2; v_gene: TRBV3-1/TRBV3-2; CDR3aa: CASSQPGHSQEGYTF; CDR3nt: TGTGCCAGCAGCCAGCCGGGACACAGCCAGGAGGGCTACACCTTC
d_gene: .; abundance: .; j_gene: TRBJ2-5; v_gene: TRBV5-1; CDR3aa: CASSLGTGLGFMETQYF; CDR3nt: TGCGCCAGCAGCTTGGGAACAGGTTTGGGATTTATGGAGACCCAGTACTTC
d_gene: .; abundance: .; j_gene: TRBJ1-1; v_gene: TRBV10-3; CDR3aa: CAIRDINAEDTEAFF; CDR3nt: TGTGCCATCAGGGACATAAATGCCGAGGACACTGAAGCTTTCTTT
d_gene: .; abundance: once; j_gene: TRBJ2-7; v_gene: TRBV14; CDR3aa: CASSLNGAGGPLAEQYF; CDR3nt: TGTGCCAGCAGCCTCAATGGGGCCGGGGGGCCCCTGGCCGAGCAGTACTTC
d_gene: .; abundance: .; j_gene: TRBJ1-1; v_gene: TRBV5-1; CDR3aa: CASSLAGGDEAFF; CDR3nt: TGCGCCAGCAGCTTGGCCGGAGGCGATGAAGCTTTCTTT
d_gene: .; abundance: once; j_gene: TRBJ2-7; v_gene: TRBV28; CDR3aa: CASSLPRDRTYEQYF; CDR3nt: TGTGCCAGCAGTCTACCCCGCGACAGGACCTACGAGCAGTACTTC
d_gene: .; abundance: .; j_gene: TRBJ2-5; v_gene: TRBV3-1/TRBV3-2; CDR3aa: CASSQDIDSTETQYF; CDR3nt: TGTGCCAGCAGCCAAGATATTGACAGTACGGAGACCCAGTACTTC
d_gene: .; abundance: .; j_gene: TRBJ1-1; v_gene: TRBV12-3/TRBV12-4; CDR3aa: CASSLTANTEAFF; CDR3nt: TGTGCCAGCAGCCTGACAGCGAACACTGAAGCTTTCTTT
d_gene: TRBD2; abundance: .; j_gene: TRBJ2-1; v_gene: TRBV7-3; CDR3aa: CASSFTSGINNEQFF; CDR3nt: TGTGCCAGCAGCTTCACTAGCGGGATAAACAATGAGCAGTTCTTC
d_gene: TRBD2; abundance: .; j_gene: TRBJ2-1; v_gene: TRBV14; CDR3aa: CASSQWRGMTWDEQFF; CDR3nt: TGTGCCAGCAGCCAATGGCGGGGGATGACTTGGGATGAGCAGTTCTTC
d_gene: TRBD1; abundance: .; j_gene: TRBJ1-5; v_gene: TRBV4-2; CDR3aa: CASSQVGQDNQPQHF; CDR3nt: TGTGCCAGCAGCCAAGTGGGACAGGACAATCAGCCCCAGCATTTT
d_gene: TRBD2; abundance: .; j_gene: TRBJ2-3; v_gene: TRBV10-2; CDR3aa: CASEGGGMAAGGKLTDTQYF; CDR3nt: TGCGCCAGCGAGGGAGGGGGGATGGCTGCGGGAGGGAAATTGACAGATACGCAGTATTTT
d_gene: TRBD1; abundance: .; j_gene: TRBJ2-1; v_gene: TRBV30; CDR3aa: CAWSRDRRYNEQFF; CDR3nt: TGTGCCTGGAGCCGGGACAGGCGGTACAATGAGCAGTTCTTC
d_gene: .; abundance: .; j_gene: TRBJ2-7; v_gene: TRBV11-2; CDR3aa: CASSLFSTVPEQYF; CDR3nt: TGTGCCAGCAGCTTGTTCTCCACGGTCCCCGAGCAGTACTTC
d_gene: TRBD2; abundance: once; j_gene: TRBJ2-7; v_gene: TRBV11-1; CDR3aa: CASTNGGGGSSYEQYF; CDR3nt: TGTGCCAGCACCAACGGCGGAGGCGGGAGCTCCTACGAGCAGTACTTC
d_gene: TRBD2; abundance: once; j_gene: TRBJ2-1; v_gene: TRBV2; CDR3aa: CASRDIGAAGGPFSEQFF; CDR3nt: TGTGCCAGCAGGGACATAGGAGCGGCGGGGGGGCCTTTCAGTGAGCAGTTCTTC
d_gene: .; abundance: .; j_gene: TRBJ2-7; v_gene: TRBV5-4; CDR3aa: CASSTYRAGEQYF; CDR3nt: TGTGCCAGCAGCACCTACAGGGCCGGCGAGCAGTACTTC
d_gene: .; abundance: .; j_gene: TRBJ2-7; v_gene: TRBV16; CDR3aa: CASSQWSAGLVSSYEQYF; CDR3nt: TGTGCCAGCAGCCAATGGTCCGCAGGGTTGGTGAGCTCCTACGAGCAGTACTTC
d_gene: .; abundance: .; j_gene: TRBJ1-6; v_gene: TRBV19; CDR3aa: CASSVTENNSPLHF; CDR3nt: TGTGCCAGTAGTGTGACGGAGAATAATTCACCCCTCCACTTT
d_gene: .; abundance: .; j_gene: TRBJ2-2; v_gene: TRBV14; CDR3aa: CASSQYLGDTGELFF; CDR3nt: TGTGCCAGCAGCCAATATTTAGGGGACACCGGGGAGCTGTTTTTT
d_gene: .; abundance: .; j_gene: TRBJ2-2; v_gene: TRBV6-1; CDR3aa: CASSEVKKRGTGELFF; CDR3nt: TGTGCCAGCAGTGAAGTAAAGAAAAGGGGAACCGGGGAGCTGTTTTTT
d_gene: .; abundance: once; j_gene: TRBJ1-1; v_gene: TRBV20-1; CDR3aa: CSATSDTEAFF; CDR3nt: TGCAGTGCAACGTCGGACACTGAAGCTTTCTTT
d_gene: .; abundance: few; j_gene: TRBJ2-5; v_gene: TRBV14; CDR3aa: CASSQERQDGKNLGTQYF; CDR3nt: TGTGCCAGCAGCCAAGAGAGGCAGGACGGGAAAAATCTGGGGACCCAGTACTTC
d_gene: TRBD2; abundance: .; j_gene: TRBJ2-1; v_gene: TRBV11-2; CDR3aa: CASSSGLAGRNEQFF; CDR3nt: TGTGCCAGCAGCTCGGGACTAGCGGGGCGCAATGAGCAGTTCTTC
d_gene: .; abundance: .; j_gene: TRBJ1-2; v_gene: TRBV3-1/TRBV3-2; CDR3aa: CASSQRGSENTGGYTF; CDR3nt: TGTGCCAGCAGCCAACGAGGCTCCGAAAACACGGGGGGCTACACCTTC
d_gene: .; abundance: .; j_gene: TRBJ2-7; v_gene: TRBV5-1; CDR3aa: CASSLGFGGNYEQYF; CDR3nt: TGCGCCAGCAGCTTGGGGTTTGGCGGGAACTACGAGCAGTACTTC
d_gene: .; abundance: .; j_gene: TRBJ1-1; v_gene: TRBV6-4; CDR3aa: CASSRESHTEAFF; CDR3nt: TGTGCCAGCAGCCGGGAGTCGCACACTGAAGCTTTCTTT
d_gene: TRBD2; abundance: .; j_gene: TRBJ2-3; v_gene: TRBV9; CDR3aa: CASSVAATSGPTDTQYF; CDR3nt: TGTGCCAGCAGCGTAGCGGCGACTAGCGGCCCCACAGATACGCAGTATTTT
d_gene: TRBD1; abundance: .; j_gene: TRBJ2-6; v_gene: TRBV2; CDR3aa: CARWESGDSPLGANVLTF; CDR3nt: TGTGCCAGATGGGAATCTGGGGACAGCCCTCTCGGGGCCAACGTCCTGACTTTC
d_gene: .; abundance: .; j_gene: TRBJ1-4; v_gene: TRBV5-3; CDR3aa: CARSPGHPNEKLFF; CDR3nt: TGTGCCAGAAGCCCGGGACATCCTAATGAAAAACTGTTTTTT
d_gene: TRBD1; abundance: .; j_gene: TRBJ2-7; v_gene: TRBV5-6; CDR3aa: CASSLGTGIFYEQYF; CDR3nt: TGTGCCAGCAGCCTTGGGACAGGCATATTCTACGAGCAGTACTTC
d_gene: TRBD1; abundance: .; j_gene: TRBJ1-4; v_gene: TRBV7-9; CDR3aa: CASSLVGQVLNEKLFF; CDR3nt: TGTGCCAGCAGCTTAGTGGGACAGGTCCTTAATGAAAAACTGTTTTTT
d_gene: TRBD2; abundance: .; j_gene: TRBJ2-3; v_gene: TRBV4-1; CDR3aa: CASSQTSAGSTDTQYF; CDR3nt: TGCGCCAGCAGCCAGACTAGCGCCGGGAGCACAGATACGCAGTATTTT
d_gene: .; abundance: .; j_gene: TRBJ2-6; v_gene: TRBV4-1; CDR3aa: CASSSHSSGANVLTF; CDR3nt: TGCGCCAGCAGCTCCCACAGCTCTGGGGCCAACGTCCTGACTTTC
d_gene: .; abundance: .; j_gene: TRBJ1-3; v_gene: TRBV7-8; CDR3aa: CASSLVPPGQSSGNTIYF; CDR3nt: TGTGCCAGCAGCTTAGTACCCCCCGGACAGAGCTCTGGAAACACCATATATTTT
d_gene: TRBD1; abundance: .; j_gene: TRBJ2-1; v_gene: TRBV4-1; CDR3aa: CASRDSEGGLKRDEQFF; CDR3nt: TGCGCCAGCAGGGACTCTGAAGGGGGCCTGAAGAGGGATGAGCAGTTCTTC
d_gene: TRBD1; abundance: .; j_gene: TRBJ2-7; v_gene: TRBV3-1/TRBV3-2; CDR3aa: CASSQGWDSYEQYF; CDR3nt: TGTGCCAGCAGCCAAGGTTGGGACAGCTACGAGCAGTACTTC
d_gene: .; abundance: once; j_gene: TRBJ1-5; v_gene: TRBV19; CDR3aa: CASSRIGTGNQPQHF; CDR3nt: TGTGCCAGTAGTCGTATTGGGACTGGAAATCAGCCCCAGCATTTT
d_gene: .; abundance: .; j_gene: TRBJ2-5; v_gene: TRBV4-1; CDR3aa: CASSQDPGEFQETQYF; CDR3nt: TGCGCCAGCAGCCAAGATCCAGGGGAATTTCAAGAGACCCAGTACTTC
d_gene: TRBD1; abundance: .; j_gene: TRBJ2-7; v_gene: TRBV11-2; CDR3aa: CASSGSWGRDSSYEQYF; CDR3nt: TGTGCCAGCAGCGGTAGTTGGGGCCGGGACAGTTCCTACGAGCAGTACTTC
d_gene: TRBD1; abundance: .; j_gene: TRBJ1-2; v_gene: TRBV7-9; CDR3aa: CASSRSDRVYNYGYTF; CDR3nt: TGTGCCAGCAGCAGGAGCGACAGGGTATATAACTATGGCTACACCTTC
d_gene: TRBD2; abundance: .; j_gene: TRBJ2-5; v_gene: TRBV9; CDR3aa: CASSVGLAGGLETQYF; CDR3nt: TGTGCCAGCAGCGTAGGGCTAGCGGGGGGGCTGGAGACCCAGTACTTC
d_gene: .; abundance: .; j_gene: TRBJ1-1; v_gene: TRBV5-1; CDR3aa: CASSSWTAMNTEAFF; CDR3nt: TGCGCCAGCAGCTCCTGGACAGCCATGAACACTGAAGCTTTCTTT
d_gene: TRBD1; abundance: .; j_gene: TRBJ2-7; v_gene: TRBV28; CDR3aa: CASMIQGYEQYF; CDR3nt: TGTGCCAGCATGATACAGGGGTACGAGCAGTACTTC
d_gene: TRBD2; abundance: .; j_gene: TRBJ2-2; v_gene: TRBV5-1; CDR3aa: CASSSRQLAGVSGELFF; CDR3nt: TGCGCCAGCAGCTCCCGGCAACTAGCGGGAGTGTCCGGGGAGCTGTTTTTT
d_gene: .; abundance: .; j_gene: TRBJ2-7; v_gene: TRBV6-1; CDR3aa: CASSELVLATAYYEQYF; CDR3nt: TGTGCCAGCAGTGAATTGGTCCTAGCGACCGCCTACTACGAGCAGTACTTC
d_gene: TRBD1; abundance: once; j_gene: TRBJ2-7; v_gene: TRBV7-2; CDR3aa: CASSFDRGSGEQYF; CDR3nt: TGTGCCAGCAGTTTTGACAGGGGATCTGGCGAGCAGTACTTC
d_gene: .; abundance: .; j_gene: TRBJ2-2; v_gene: TRBV11-3; CDR3aa: CASSPARGSEHTGELFF; CDR3nt: TGTGCCAGCAGCCCCGCTCGAGGTAGCGAGCACACCGGGGAGCTGTTTTTT
d_gene: .; abundance: .; j_gene: TRBJ2-7; v_gene: TRBV15; CDR3aa: CATSRARSSYEQYF; CDR3nt: TGTGCCACCAGCAGGGCGAGGAGCTCCTACGAGCAGTACTTC
d_gene: TRBD1; abundance: .; j_gene: TRBJ1-2; v_gene: TRBV5-1; CDR3aa: CASSSARQGKKGYTF; CDR3nt: TGCGCCAGCAGCTCAGCGCGACAGGGGAAGAAGGGCTACACCTTC
d_gene: TRBD1; abundance: once; j_gene: TRBJ1-3; v_gene: TRBV28; CDR3aa: CASSPGTGDGNTIYF; CDR3nt: TGTGCCAGCAGTCCCGGGACAGGGGATGGAAACACCATATATTTT
d_gene: .; abundance: .; j_gene: TRBJ2-7; v_gene: TRBV9; CDR3aa: CASSVASDTSYEQYF; CDR3nt: TGTGCCAGCAGCGTAGCTAGCGACACCTCCTACGAGCAGTACTTC
d_gene: .; abundance: .; j_gene: TRBJ1-6; v_gene: TRBV4-3; CDR3aa: CASSQVYRDSPLHF; CDR3nt: TGCGCCAGCAGCCAAGTGTACAGAGATTCACCCCTCCACTTT
d_gene: .; abundance: .; j_gene: TRBJ2-7; v_gene: TRBV12-3/TRBV12-4; CDR3aa: CASSSATYEQYF; CDR3nt: TGTGCCAGCAGTTCCGCGACCTACGAGCAGTACTTC
d_gene: TRBD1; abundance: once; j_gene: TRBJ1-5; v_gene: TRBV27; CDR3aa: CASRLTGDIGNQPQHF; CDR3nt: TGTGCCAGCAGGCTAACAGGGGATATCGGCAATCAGCCCCAGCATTTT